This TCR beta chain was recovered during a study of OX40 agonist ivuxolimab in advanced cancers. This CDR3 has 15 residues. With 3 bases removed from V and 0 bases from J, the gap between germline ends came to 9 bases. Germline CDR1 reads SGHTA; CDR2 reads FQGNSA. Clones were read by immunoSEQ multiplex PCR, and TCRdb kept only the in-frame ones, dropping some. The sample has around 56,000 clones, more than 85% seen once; the top ten hold approximately 1.5%. This receptor was identified in an adult with an advanced solid tumor such as melanoma, head and neck, liver or kidney cancer. The J gene is TRBJ2-1, the V gene TRBV7-2, with D possibly TRBD1 on 5 matching bases. The sample was CD4+ or CD8+ T cells sorted from blood, taken in a trial of the OX40 agonist ivuxolimab. The CDR3 here is CASSFTGDSYNEQFF. The CDR3 DNA reads as TGTGCCAGCAGCTTCACAGGTGACTCCTACAATGAGCAGTTCTTC.